This T cell receptor (beta chain) was observed in a study of CD8 T cells in Susac syndrome. General study points: In its TCR sequencing and HLA analysis, the study acknowledged that the number of individuals was relatively small.

Trimming left V 4 bases short and J 4 bases short, with 16 bases between. This CDR3 has 15 amino acids. Germline V gene sequence: CDR1 SGHTA, CDR2 FQGTGA. The RNA, roughly 0.45 to 1 ug, was put through reverse transcription using random hexamers. TCRdb re-called the immunoSEQ multiplex PCR reads with MiXCR, one entry per CDR3 protein. This table holds about 160,000 distinct CDR3 sequences, roughly 95% found once. Concerning this clonotype itself: Its antigen is not known.

The rearrangement uses TRBV7-3 and TRBJ2-5; D may correspond to TRBD1 or TRBD2 (5 bases each). The sequence was obtained from a human donor with multiple sclerosis. The sequenced material came from CD4+ T cells from PBMCs. CDR3 residues: CASSSGTDRAETQYF. In nucleotides, the CDR3 is TGTGCCAGCAGCTCAGGGACCGATCGGGCAGAGACCCAGTACTTC.